This T cell receptor beta chain was sequenced in a study of control samples from healthy donors and cancer patients. The V gene lost 4 bases and the J gene lost 2 bases, with 15 bases spanning the gap. The germline V gene has CDR1 SGHTA and CDR2 FQGNSA. The CDR3 has 15 amino acids. Assay: immunoSEQ multiplex PCR; the TCRdb copy retains only in-frame clones and omits some. The sample includes about 150,000 clones, about 94% of them seen just once. What was sequenced was blood. The rearrangement uses TRBV7-2 and TRBJ2-7, with D perhaps being TRBD1 or TRBD2 (5 bases each). The TCR sequence derives from a man between 40 and 49 years old in good health. The CDR3 nucleotides read TGTGCCAGCAGCTCCGTCGGGACGGAAACCTACGAGCAGTACTTC. This codes for CASSSVGTETYEQYF.